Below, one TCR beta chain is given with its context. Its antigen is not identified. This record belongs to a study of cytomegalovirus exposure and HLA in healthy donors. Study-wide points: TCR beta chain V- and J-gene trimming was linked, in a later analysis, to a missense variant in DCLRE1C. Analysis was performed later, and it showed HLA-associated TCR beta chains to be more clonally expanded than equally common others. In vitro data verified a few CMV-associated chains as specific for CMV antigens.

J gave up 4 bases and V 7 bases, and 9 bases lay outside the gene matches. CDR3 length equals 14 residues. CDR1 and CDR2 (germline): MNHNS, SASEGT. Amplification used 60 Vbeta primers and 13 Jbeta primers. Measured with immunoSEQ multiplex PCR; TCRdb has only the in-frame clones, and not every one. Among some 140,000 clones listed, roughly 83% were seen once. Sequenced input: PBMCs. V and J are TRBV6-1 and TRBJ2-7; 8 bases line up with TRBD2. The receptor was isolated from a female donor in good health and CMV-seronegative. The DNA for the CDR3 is TGTGCCAGCACCAAAGGGCCTAGCGGGTACGAGCAGTACTTC. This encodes CASTKGPSGYEQYF.